This T cell receptor beta chain was found in a study of blood T cell repertoires in COVID-19. Study details: COVID-19 samples from acute and convalescent phases originated in the United States, Italy and Spain.

Those who participated ranged in age from about 18 to 95 years and resided in under 25 US areas. Cohorts were determined from participant-reported clinical history. In Cohort 3, a recovered donor had either two negative PCRs, clearance, or symptom resolution. Repertoires were generated with immunoSEQ multiplex PCR, while TCRdb's copy carries only in-frame clones and drops some. The top ten clones hold less than 2% of a sample with about 290,000 clones, roughly nine tenths of them seen once. V trimming: 4 bases; J trimming: 6 bases; junction bases outside the gene matches: 9. The length of the CDR3 is 15 residues. Germline loops: CDR1 SNHLY, CDR2 FYNNEI.

The chain couples TRBV2 to TRBJ1-2, with 9 bases matching TRBD1. Sample: PBMCs or T cells enriched from blood (not recorded which). This receptor was taken from a woman aged 40-49 years who had recovered from COVID-19. As DNA, the CDR3 is TGTGCCAGCAGTGCCTCAGGGACAGGGCAGCATGGCTACACCTTC. It is translated as CASSASGTGQHGYTF. Variable domain in full (rest from reference TRBV2 and TRBJ1-2): EPEVTQTPSHQVTQMGQEVILRCVPISNHLYFYWYRQILGQKVEFLVSFYNNEISEKSEIFDDQFSVERPDGSNFTLKIRSTKLEDSAMYFCASSASGTGQHGYTFGSGTRLTVV.